This T cell receptor beta chain was recorded in a study of cytomegalovirus exposure and HLA in healthy donors. The V gene end was trimmed by 0 bases and the J gene end by 6 bases; junction bases not matched to a gene: 3. Germline loops: CDR1 MDHEN, CDR2 SYDVKM. The CDR3 covers 16 residues. Findings and caveats of the study: A few CMV-associated chains were confirmed in vitro to be specific for CMV antigens. The classifier was said to identify cytomegalovirus status with high specificity and sensitivity. TCR beta chains numbering some 160 were designated cytomegalovirus-associated.

The protocol was immunoSEQ multiplex PCR, while the TCRdb copy is restricted to in-frame clones and leaves out a portion. The sample lists about 110,000 clones, 70% to 90% occurring once. Notes on this clone: Antigen unknown.

This TCR derives from a woman aged 18-29 years in good health and CMV-seronegative. The specimen was PBMCs. The V gene is TRBV28, the J gene TRBJ1-5; 12 bases map to TRBD1. The CDR3 nucleotides are TGTGCCAGCAGTTTATGGGGACAGGGGGCTGGTCAGCCCCAGCATTTT. Encoded protein: CASSLWGQGAGQPQHF.